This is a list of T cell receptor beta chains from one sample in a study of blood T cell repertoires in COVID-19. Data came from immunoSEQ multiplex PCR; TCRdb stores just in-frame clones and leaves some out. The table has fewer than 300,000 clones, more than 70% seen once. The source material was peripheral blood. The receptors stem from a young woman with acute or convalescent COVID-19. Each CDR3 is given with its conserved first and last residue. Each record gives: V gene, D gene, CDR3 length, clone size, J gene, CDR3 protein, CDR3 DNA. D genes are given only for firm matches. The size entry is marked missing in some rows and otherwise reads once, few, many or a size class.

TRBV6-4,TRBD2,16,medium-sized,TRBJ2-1,CASSPSAGGPYNEQFF,TGTGCCAGCAGTCCCTCGGCGGGAGGGCCTTACAATGAGCAGTTCTTC
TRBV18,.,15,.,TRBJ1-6,CASSPPGLLNSPLHF,TGTGCCAGCTCCCCCCCGGGACTGCTGAATTCACCCCTCCACTTT
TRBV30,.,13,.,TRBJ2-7,CAWSPGIFYEQYF,TGTGCCTGGAGCCCGGGAATCTTCTACGAGCAGTACTTC
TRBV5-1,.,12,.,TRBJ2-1,CASSNQGHEQFF,TGCGCCAGCAGCAACCAGGGCCATGAGCAGTTCTTC
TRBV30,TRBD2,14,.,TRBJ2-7,CAWSVVTSEYEQYF,TGTGCCTGGAGTGTGGTGACTAGCGAATACGAGCAGTACTTC
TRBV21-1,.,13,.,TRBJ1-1,CPHKGLLNTEAFF,TGTCCGCACAAGGGGTTATTGAACACTGAAGCTTTCTTT
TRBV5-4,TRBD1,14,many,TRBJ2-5,CASSLQGAAETQYF,TGTGCCAGCAGCTTGCAGGGGGCGGCGGAGACCCAGTACTTC
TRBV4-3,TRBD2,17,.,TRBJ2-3,CASSQDPLRGSTDTQYF,TGCGCCAGCAGCCAAGACCCCCTGCGGGGGAGCACAGATACACAGTATTTT
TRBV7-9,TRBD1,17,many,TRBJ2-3,CASSPDRVRPSTDTQYF,TGTGCCAGCAGTCCTGACAGGGTCCGACCTAGCACAGATACGCAGTATTTT
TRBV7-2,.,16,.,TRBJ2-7,CASSLVSARGSYEQYF,TGTGCCAGCAGCTTAGTGTCGGCCAGGGGATCCTACGAGCAGTACTTC
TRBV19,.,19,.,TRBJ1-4,CASSIPLRAPGPGDEKLFF,TGTGCCAGTAGTATACCTTTAAGGGCTCCGGGACCGGGGGATGAAAAACTGTTTTTT
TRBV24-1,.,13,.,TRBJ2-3,CATSPRVADTQYF,TGTGCCACCAGTCCCCGGGTCGCAGATACGCAGTATTTT
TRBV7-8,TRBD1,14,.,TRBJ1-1,CASSSPTRGPEAFF,TGTGCCAGCAGCTCCCCCACCAGGGGGCCTGAAGCTTTCTTT
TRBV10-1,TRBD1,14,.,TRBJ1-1,CASSQGQVNTEAFF,TGCGCCAGCAGCCAGGGACAGGTGAACACTGAAGCTTTCTTT
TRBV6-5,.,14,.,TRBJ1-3,CASSQTESGNTIYF,TGTGCCAGCAGCCAAACAGAATCTGGAAACACCATATATTTT
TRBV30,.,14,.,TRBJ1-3,CAWKEWASGNTIYF,TGTGCCTGGAAAGAATGGGCCTCTGGAAACACCATATATTTT
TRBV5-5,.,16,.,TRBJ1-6,CASSLGASQVNSPLHF,TGTGCCAGCAGCTTGGGAGCGTCACAGGTTAATTCACCCCTCCACTTT
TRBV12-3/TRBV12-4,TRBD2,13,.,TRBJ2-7,CASRTSGRAWQYF,TGTGCCAGCAGGACTAGCGGGAGGGCCTGGCAGTACTTC
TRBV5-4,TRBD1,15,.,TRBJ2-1,CASSLAGTVGYEQFF,TGTGCCAGCAGCTTGGCGGGGACAGTCGGCTATGAGCAGTTCTTC
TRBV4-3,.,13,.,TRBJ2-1,CASSPHPGYEQFF,TGCGCCAGCAGCCCCCACCCGGGGTATGAGCAGTTCTTC
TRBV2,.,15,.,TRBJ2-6,CASSGGVSGANVLTF,TGTGCCAGCAGCGGCGGGGTCTCCGGGGCCAACGTCCTGACTTTC
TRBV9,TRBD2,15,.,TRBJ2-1,CASSVYRDYDNEQFF,TGTGCCAGCAGCGTGTACCGGGACTATGACAATGAGCAGTTCTTC
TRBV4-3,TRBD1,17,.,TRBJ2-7,CASSQGWTGYSSYEQYF,TGCGCCAGCAGCCAAGGGTGGACAGGGTATTCGTCCTACGAGCAGTACTTC
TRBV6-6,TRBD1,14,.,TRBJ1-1,CASSDDRENTEAFF,TGTGCCAGCAGCGACGACAGGGAGAACACTGAAGCTTTCTTT
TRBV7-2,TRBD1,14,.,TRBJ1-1,CASSSGQGSLGAFF,TGTGCCAGCTCCTCAGGACAGGGTTCTTTAGGAGCTTTCTTT
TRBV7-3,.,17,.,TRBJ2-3,CASSLIVTTGGTDTQYF,TGTGCCAGCAGCTTAATAGTCACCACCGGTGGTACAGATACGCAGTATTTT
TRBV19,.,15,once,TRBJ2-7,CASSTPEGVMNEQYF,TGTGCCAGTAGTACCCCGGAAGGGGTGATGAACGAGCAGTACTTC
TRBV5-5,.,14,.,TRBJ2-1,CASSKTEPYNEQFF,TGTGCCAGCAGCAAGACTGAGCCTTACAATGAGCAGTTCTTC
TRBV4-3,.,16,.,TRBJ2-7,CASSQVAPSRPYEQYF,TGCGCCAGCAGCCAAGTCGCGCCTAGCCGGCCCTACGAGCAGTACTTC
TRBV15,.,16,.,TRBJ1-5,CATSRAADSGNQPQHF,TGTGCCACCAGCAGAGCGGCGGACAGCGGCAATCAGCCCCAGCATTTT
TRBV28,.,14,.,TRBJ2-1,CASSPPDISNEQFF,TGTGCCAGCAGTCCGCCGGACATCTCCAATGAGCAGTTCTTC
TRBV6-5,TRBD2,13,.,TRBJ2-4,CASSPLAGNIQYF,TGTGCCAGCAGCCCACTAGCGGGAAACATTCAGTACTTC
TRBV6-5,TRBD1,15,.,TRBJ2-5,CASSYLGDRAETQYF,TGTGCCAGCAGTTACTTGGGGGACAGGGCAGAGACCCAGTACTTC
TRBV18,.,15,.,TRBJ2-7,CASLLGLGPTYEQYF,TGTGCCAGCCTTTTAGGTCTAGGTCCTACCTACGAGCAGTACTTC
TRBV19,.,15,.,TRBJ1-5,CASSPLVVSNQPQHF,TGTGCCAGTAGTCCCTTGGTAGTCAGCAATCAGCCCCAGCATTTT
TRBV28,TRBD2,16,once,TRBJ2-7,CASSSGLAGGPYEQYF,TGTGCCAGCAGTTCGGGACTAGCGGGAGGGCCCTACGAGCAGTACTTC
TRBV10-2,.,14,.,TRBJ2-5,CASSESDFQETQYF,TGCGCCAGCAGTGAGTCGGACTTCCAAGAGACCCAGTACTTC
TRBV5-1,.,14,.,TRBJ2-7,CASSSIGDSYEQYF,TGCGCCAGCAGCTCGATCGGGGACTCCTACGAGCAGTACTTC
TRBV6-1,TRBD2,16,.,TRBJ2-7,CASSEGGGSTPYEQYF,TGTGCCAGCAGTGAAGGCGGGGGGTCGACTCCCTACGAGCAGTACTTC
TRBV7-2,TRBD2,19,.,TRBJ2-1,CASSPRTSGSGHTRDEQFF,TGTGCCAGCAGCCCCCGGACTAGCGGGAGCGGGCACACACGGGATGAGCAGTTCTTC
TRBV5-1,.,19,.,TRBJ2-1,CASSLQGGGRSGLYNEQFF,TGCGCCAGCAGCTTACAGGGAGGCGGGAGAAGCGGCCTTTACAATGAGCAGTTCTTC
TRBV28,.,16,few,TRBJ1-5,CASSSWRGGTDQPQHF,TGTGCCAGCAGTTCGTGGAGAGGGGGTACGGATCAGCCCCAGCATTTT
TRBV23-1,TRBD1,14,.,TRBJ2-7,CASSPGQLTYEQYF,TGCGCCAGCAGTCCGGGACAGCTCACCTACGAGCAGTACTTC
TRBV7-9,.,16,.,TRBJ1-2,CASSLSLEGPNDGYTF,TGTGCCAGCAGCTTAAGTCTCGAGGGCCCTAACGATGGCTACACCTTC
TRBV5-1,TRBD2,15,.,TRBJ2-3,CASSGLAGVTDTQYF,TGCGCCAGCAGCGGACTAGCGGGGGTCACAGATACGCAGTATTTT
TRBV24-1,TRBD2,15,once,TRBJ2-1,CATSQNSGPYNEQFF,TGTGCCACCAGCCAGAATAGCGGGCCCTACAATGAGCAGTTCTTC
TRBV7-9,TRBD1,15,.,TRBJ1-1,CASSAGQGENTEAFF,TGTGCCAGCAGCGCCGGACAGGGGGAGAACACTGAAGCTTTCTTT
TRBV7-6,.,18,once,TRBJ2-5,CASSLYPGDGATQETQYF,TGTGCCAGCAGCTTATACCCAGGGGATGGGGCTACCCAAGAGACCCAGTACTTC
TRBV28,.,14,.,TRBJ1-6,CASTAGGHNSPLHF,TGTGCCAGCACGGCGGGGGGTCATAATTCACCCCTCCACTTT
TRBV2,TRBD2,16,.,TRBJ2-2,CASDASGIGGTGELFF,TGTGCCAGCGATGCTAGCGGGATTGGGGGCACCGGGGAGCTGTTTTTT
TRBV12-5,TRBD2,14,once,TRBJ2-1,CASGLAGVANEQFF,TGTGCTAGTGGCCTAGCGGGAGTAGCCAATGAGCAGTTCTTC
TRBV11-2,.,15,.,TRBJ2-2,CASSSTPGNTGELFF,TGTGCCAGCAGCTCGACTCCGGGGAACACCGGGGAGCTGTTTTTT
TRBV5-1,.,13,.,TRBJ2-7,CASSLAGRSGQYF,TGCGCCAGCAGCTTGGCGGGTAGGAGCGGGCAGTACTTC
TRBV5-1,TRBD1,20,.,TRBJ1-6,CASSFPSKRSDRGFNSPLHF,TGCGCCAGCAGCTTTCCCTCTAAAAGATCGGACAGGGGGTTTAATTCACCCCTCCACTTT
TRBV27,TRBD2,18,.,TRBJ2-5,CASSPSPPGTSGRETQYF,TGTGCCAGCAGTCCATCACCTCCCGGGACTAGCGGGCGAGAGACCCAGTACTTC
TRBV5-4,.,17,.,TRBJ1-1,CASSPSRGGYQNTEAFF,TGTGCCAGCAGCCCAAGCCGGGGGGGCTACCAGAACACTGAAGCTTTCTTT
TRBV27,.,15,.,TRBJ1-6,CASRQGSSYNSPLHF,TGTGCCAGCAGACAGGGAAGCTCCTATAATTCACCCCTCCACTTT